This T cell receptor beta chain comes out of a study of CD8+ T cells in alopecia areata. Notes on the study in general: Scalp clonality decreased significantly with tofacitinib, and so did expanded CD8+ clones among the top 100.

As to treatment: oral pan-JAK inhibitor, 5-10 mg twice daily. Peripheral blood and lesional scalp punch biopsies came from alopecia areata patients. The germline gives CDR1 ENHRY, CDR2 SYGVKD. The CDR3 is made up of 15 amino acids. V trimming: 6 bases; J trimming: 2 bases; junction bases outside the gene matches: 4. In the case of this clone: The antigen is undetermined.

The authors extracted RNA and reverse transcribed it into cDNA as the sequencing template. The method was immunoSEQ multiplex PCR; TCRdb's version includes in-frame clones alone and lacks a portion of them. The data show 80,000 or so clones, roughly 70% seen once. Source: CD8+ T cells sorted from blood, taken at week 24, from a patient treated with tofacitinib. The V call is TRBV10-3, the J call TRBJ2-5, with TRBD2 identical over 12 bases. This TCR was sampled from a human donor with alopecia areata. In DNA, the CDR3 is TGTGCCATCAGGGTGACTAGCGGGAGTCAAGAGACCCAGTACTTC. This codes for CAIRVTSGSQETQYF.